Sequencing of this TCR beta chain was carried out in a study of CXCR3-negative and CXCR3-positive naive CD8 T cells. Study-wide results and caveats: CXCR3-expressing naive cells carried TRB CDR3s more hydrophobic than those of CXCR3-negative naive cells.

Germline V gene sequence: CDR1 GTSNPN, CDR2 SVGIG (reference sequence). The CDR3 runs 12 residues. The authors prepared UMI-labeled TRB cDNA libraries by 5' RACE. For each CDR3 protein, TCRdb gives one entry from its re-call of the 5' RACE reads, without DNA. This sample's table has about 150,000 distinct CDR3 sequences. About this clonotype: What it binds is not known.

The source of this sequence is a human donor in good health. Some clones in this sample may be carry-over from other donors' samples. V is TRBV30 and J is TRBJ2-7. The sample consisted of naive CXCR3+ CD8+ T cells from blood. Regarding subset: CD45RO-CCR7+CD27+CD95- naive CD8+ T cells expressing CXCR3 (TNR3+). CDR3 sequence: CAWSGLFYEQYF.